One TCR beta chain is described in this entry. Per the original methods: Amplification of reference gene primers was used by the study to estimate nucleated cell counts. Sequenced by immunoSEQ multiplex PCR; TCRdb stores in-frame clones only, minus some. That table furnishes V, J and clone size, whereas the DNA furnished D and trimming. The table shows around 180,000 clones, with approximately 86% occurring only once. CDR1 and CDR2 (germline): GTSNPN, SVGIG (reference sequence). The CDR3 sequence is 17 residues long. After removal of 3 bases from V and 3 bases from J, the junction contained 10 bases not matched to a gene. These data originate in a study of blood T cell repertoires in COVID-19. Across the whole study: The United States, Italy and Spain provided the acute and convalescent COVID-19 samples. Nucleic acid was either cDNA or gDNA, and it came from T cells, B-cell-depleted T cells, or PBMCs.

The gene calls are TRBV30 and TRBJ2-4; 11 nucleotides match TRBD2. This TCR was recovered from a man aged 65 to 85 with active or convalescent COVID-19. Sequencing was done on a sample of peripheral blood. DNA for the CDR3: TGTGCCTGGAGAGAAGTTAGCGGGAGGGTTGGCAAAAACATTCAGTACTTC. Translating it yields CAWREVSGRVGKNIQYF.